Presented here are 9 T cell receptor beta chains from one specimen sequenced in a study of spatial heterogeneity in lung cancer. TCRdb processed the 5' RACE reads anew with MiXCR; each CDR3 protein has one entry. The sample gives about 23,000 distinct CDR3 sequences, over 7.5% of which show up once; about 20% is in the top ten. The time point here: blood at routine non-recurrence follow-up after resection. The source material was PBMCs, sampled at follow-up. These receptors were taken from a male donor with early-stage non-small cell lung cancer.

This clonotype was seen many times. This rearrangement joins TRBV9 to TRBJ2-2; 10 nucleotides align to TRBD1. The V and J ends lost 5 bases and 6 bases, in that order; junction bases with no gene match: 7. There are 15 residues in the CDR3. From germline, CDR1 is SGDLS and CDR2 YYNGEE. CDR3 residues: CASRPPGQGAGELFF. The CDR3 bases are TGTGCCAGCAGGCCTCCAGGACAGGGGGCCGGGGAGCTGTTTTTT.

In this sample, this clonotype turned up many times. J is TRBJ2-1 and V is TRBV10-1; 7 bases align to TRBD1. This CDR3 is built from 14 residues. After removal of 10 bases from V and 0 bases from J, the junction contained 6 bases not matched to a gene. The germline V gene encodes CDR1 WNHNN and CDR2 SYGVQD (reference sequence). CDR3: CATSRDSSYNEQFF. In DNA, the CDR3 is TGCGCCACCTCCCGGGACAGCTCCTACAATGAGCAGTTCTTC.

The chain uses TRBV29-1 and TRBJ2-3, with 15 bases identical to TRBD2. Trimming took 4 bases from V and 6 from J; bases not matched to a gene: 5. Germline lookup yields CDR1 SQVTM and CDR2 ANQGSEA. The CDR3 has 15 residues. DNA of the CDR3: TGCAGCGTTGTCGGGACTAGCGGGGGGTATGATACGCAGTATTTT. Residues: CSVVGTSGGYDTQYF.

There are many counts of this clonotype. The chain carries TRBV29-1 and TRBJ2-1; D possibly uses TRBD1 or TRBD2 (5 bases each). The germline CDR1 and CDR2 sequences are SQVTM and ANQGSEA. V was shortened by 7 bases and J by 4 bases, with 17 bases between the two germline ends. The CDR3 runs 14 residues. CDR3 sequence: CSAAEGSGYNEQFF. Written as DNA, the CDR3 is TGCAGCGCCGCTGAGGGGTCAGGGTACAATGAGCAGTTCTTC.

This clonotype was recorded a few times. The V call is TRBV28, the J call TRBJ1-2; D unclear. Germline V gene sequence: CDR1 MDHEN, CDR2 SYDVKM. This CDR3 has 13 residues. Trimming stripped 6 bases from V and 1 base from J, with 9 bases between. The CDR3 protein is CASSPAGNYGYTF. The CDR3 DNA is TGTGCCAGCAGCCCGGCCGGTAACTATGGCTACACCTTC.

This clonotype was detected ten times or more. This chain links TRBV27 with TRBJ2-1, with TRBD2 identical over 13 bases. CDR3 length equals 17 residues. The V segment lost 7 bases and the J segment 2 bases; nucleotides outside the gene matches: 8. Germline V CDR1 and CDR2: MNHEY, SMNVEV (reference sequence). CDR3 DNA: TGTGCCAGCACCTCCCCCGGGACTAGCGGGGCCTACAATGAGCAGTTCTTC. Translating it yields CASTSPGTSGAYNEQFF.

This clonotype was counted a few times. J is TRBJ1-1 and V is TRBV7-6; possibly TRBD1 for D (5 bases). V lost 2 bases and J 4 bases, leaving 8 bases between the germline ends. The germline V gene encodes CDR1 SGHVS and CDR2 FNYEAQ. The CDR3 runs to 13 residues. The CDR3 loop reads CASSLSDSTEAFF. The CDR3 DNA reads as TGTGCCAGCAGCTTATCTGACAGCACTGAAGCTTTCTTT.

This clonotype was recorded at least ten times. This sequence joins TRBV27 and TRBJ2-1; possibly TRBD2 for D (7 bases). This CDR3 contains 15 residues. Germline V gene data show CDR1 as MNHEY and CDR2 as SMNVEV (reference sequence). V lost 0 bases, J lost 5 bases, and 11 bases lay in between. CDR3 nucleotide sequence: TGTGCCAGCAGTTTATCGGGGGGGCCCCACAATGAGCAGTTCTTC. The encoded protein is CASSLSGGPHNEQFF.

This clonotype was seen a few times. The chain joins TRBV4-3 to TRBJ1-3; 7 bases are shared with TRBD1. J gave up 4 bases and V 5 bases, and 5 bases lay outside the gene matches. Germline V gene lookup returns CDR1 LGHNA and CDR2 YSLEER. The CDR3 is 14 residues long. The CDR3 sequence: CASSYRGLGNTIYF. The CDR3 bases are TGCGCCAGCAGCTACAGGGGTTTGGGAAACACCATATATTTT.